This passage covers 12 T cell receptor beta chains from one sample sequenced in a study of tumor and adjacent non-tumor tissue in lung cancer. TCRbeta libraries were built with three rounds of nested PCR, modified from ARM-PCR. TCRdb itself ran the multiplex PCR reads through MiXCR, one entry per CDR3 protein. This sample has approximately 120,000 distinct CDR3 sequences, with roughly 80% found just once. The template was RNA from unsorted bulk tissue. Sample: lung tumor tissue. These receptors were collected from a woman aged 55-70 years with non-small cell lung cancer.

Comment on this clonotype: A junction end diverges from the germline sequence, so it may reflect a read error. The chain is built from TRBV11-2 and TRBJ1-6; D is unclear. CDR3 length: 14 amino acids. Per germline, CDR1 SGHAT and CDR2 FQNNGV. The CDR3 loop reads CTSSLEASNSPIHF. CDR3 bases: TGTACCAGCAGCTTAGAAGCGAGTAATTCACCCATCCACTTT.

In its sample, this clonotype was seen once. At one end the junction does not follow the germline gene, possibly because of a read error. The chain uses TRBV11-2 and TRBJ1-2; perhaps TRBD1 as D (6 bases). CDR1 is SGHAT, CDR2 FQNNGV, per germline. The length of the CDR3 is 14 residues. DNA for the CDR3: TGTACCAGCAGCAAGGGACATGTGTACTATGGCTACACCTTC. This sequence encodes CTSSKGHVYYGYTF.

J is TRBJ1-5 and V is TRBV11-2, with D tentatively TRBD1 (6 bases). The length of the CDR3 is 17 residues. Per germline, CDR1 SGHAT and CDR2 FQNNGV. V dropped 3 bases and J dropped 0 bases, with 15 bases sitting between them. CDR3 protein: CASSFMGARDSNQPQHF. CDR3 coding DNA: TGTGCCAGCAGCTTCATGGGGGCCAGGGATAGCAATCAGCCCCAGCATTTT. Full variable domain (missing parts from reference TRBV11-2 and TRBJ1-5): EAGVAQSPRYKIIEKRQSVAFWCNPISGHATLYWYQQILGQGPKLLIQFQNNGVVDDSQLPKDRFSAERLKGVDSTLKIQPAKLEDSAVYLCASSFMGARDSNQPQHFGDGTRLSIL.

Regarding this clonotype: A much larger clonotype is one base distant, so this may be a read error. The rearrangement uses TRBV6-5 and TRBJ1-2, with TRBD1 as a possible D gene (5 bases). From germline, CDR1 is MNHEY and CDR2 SVGAGI. The CDR3 has 13 amino acids. CDR3 amino acids: CASSNSQGRGYTF. DNA of the CDR3: TGTGCCAGCAGTAACTCTCAGGGACGTGGCTACACCTTC.

The table lists this clonotype with a count of one. This may come from a read error, since a much larger clone is one base off. This chain joins TRBV6-2 or TRBV6-3 and TRBJ2-3; 9 positions agree with TRBD2. This CDR3 is 15 amino acids long. Per germline, CDR1 MNHEY and CDR2 SVGEGT. Trimming cost V 5 bases and J 6 bases; bases outside gene matches: 9. CDR3 in amino acids: CASSLQAGGADTQYF. CDR3 bases: TGTGCCAGCAGTCTTCAAGCGGGAGGAGCTGATACGCAGTATTTT.

Concerning this clonotype itself: One junction end disagrees with the germline gene, perhaps due to a read error. V gene TRBV20-1 combines with J gene TRBJ2-2; D unresolved. This CDR3 comprises 13 residues. Germline V gene sequence: CDR1 DFQATT, CDR2 SNEGSKA (reference sequence). The CDR3 nucleotides read TGCACTGCCCTCGACCGTTTCACCAGGGAGCTGTTTTTT. Its translation is CTALDRFTRELFF.

As regards this clonotype: At one end the junction does not follow the germline gene, possibly because of a read error. The chain joins TRBV11-3 to TRBJ2-1, with 9 bases that match TRBD2. From germline, CDR1 is SGHNT and CDR2 YENEEA. The CDR3 runs to 17 residues. For the CDR3, the DNA is TGTGCCAGCAGCATAGAATTGAGTAGCGGGAGCCACGATGAGCAGCTCTTC. This encodes CASSIELSSGSHDEQLF.

This clonotype has only one observation. The junction and the germline gene differ at one end; a read error may be behind it. The rearrangement uses TRBV6-5 and TRBJ1-3, with a weak D call TRBD1 (5 bases). CDR3 length: 16 amino acids. Germline-derived CDR1 and CDR2 are MNHEY and SVGAGI. CDR3 loop: CASSYTTRDPGNTINF. CDR3 bases: TGTGCCAGCAGTTACACGACCAGGGACCCTGGAAACACCATAAATTTT.

This clonotype was seen repeatedly, ten times or more. CDR3: CASSSDGREQFF. In nucleotides, the CDR3 is TGTGCCAGCAGCTCTGACGGTAGGGAGCAGTTCTTC. The chain recombines TRBV11-2 with TRBJ2-1; D is unresolved. This CDR3 comprises 12 residues. Germline V CDR1 and CDR2: SGHAT, FQNNGV. Trimming removed 4 bases from V and 10 bases from J, with 11 bases in between.

About this clonotype: The conserved phenylalanine or tryptophan is not found at the CDR3 terminus, so this likely reflects a read error. This chain joins TRBV29-1 and TRBJ2-7, with TRBD2 matching 8 bases. The CDR3 sequence is 13 residues long. Germline V CDR1 and CDR2: SQVTM, ANQGSEA. J was trimmed by 6 bases and V by 5 bases; bases with no gene match: 9. CDR3 amino acids: CSVRLARVSEQYS. In nucleotides, the CDR3 is TGCAGCGTTAGACTAGCGAGAGTATCCGAGCAGTACTCC.

The genes are TRBV11-2 and TRBJ2-5; possibly TRBD2 for D (6 bases). Germline V CDR1 and CDR2: SGHAT, FQNNGV. Trimming stripped 0 bases from V and 4 bases from J, with 9 bases between. CDR3 length equals 14 residues. The CDR3 DNA is TGTGCCAGCAGCTTAGAAAAAGCGGGAGAGACCCAGTACTTC. It is translated as CASSLEKAGETQYF.

As to this clonotype: A much larger clonotype is one base distant, so this may be a read error. This rearrangement joins TRBV28 to TRBJ1-1; D is unresolved. This CDR3 is 14 amino acids long. Germline V CDR1 and CDR2: MDHEN, SYDVKM. CDR3 nucleotides: TGTGCCAACAGTCCCAATTTCCCGGGAACGAGAGCTTTCTTT. Residues: CANSPNFPGTRAFF.